Below, 26 T cell receptor beta chains from the same sample are listed, as sequenced in a study of blood T cell repertoires in COVID-19. Repertoires were generated with immunoSEQ multiplex PCR, while TCRdb's copy carries only in-frame clones and drops some. The sample includes fewer than 200,000 clones, more than 80% seen only once; the top ten take roughly 12%. Sequencing was done on a sample of PBMCs or T cells enriched from blood (not recorded which). The receptor source for this set is a man over 45 who had recovered from COVID-19.

The chain's CDR3 is CASSLWGVTAEQFF. The CDR3 DNA sequence: TGTGCCAGCAGTTTATGGGGGGTCACGGCTGAGCAGTTCTTC. The J gene is TRBJ2-1, the V gene TRBV27; a possible D gene is TRBD2 (6 bases). CDR1 MNHEY and CDR2 SMNVEV come from the germline V gene (reference sequence). Trimming removed 1 base from V and 9 bases from J, with 13 bases in between. The CDR3 totals 14 residues.

The rearrangement joins TRBV6-2 or TRBV6-3 to TRBJ1-1, with D possibly matching TRBD1 (6 bases). The CDR3 is 15 residues long. Germline-derived CDR1 and CDR2 are MNHEY and SVGEGT. V lost 5 bases and J lost 2, with 15 bases in between. CDR3 DNA sequence: TGTGCCAGCAGTACCCGTGGGGGGGGCAACACTGAAGCTTTCTTT. The encoded protein is CASSTRGGGNTEAFF.

V is TRBV7-2 and J is TRBJ1-2, with D perhaps matching TRBD1 (6 bases). Germline V gene data show CDR1 as SGHTA and CDR2 as FQGNSA. CDR3 length equals 16 residues. V was cut by 5 bases and J by 5 bases, with 21 bases left in between. CDR3 in DNA: TGTGCCAGCAGCGTTCAGGGGCCTTCCCAGCGGTATGGCTACACCTTC. The encoded protein is CASSVQGPSQRYGYTF.

V and J are TRBV5-1 and TRBJ2-5; TRBD1 agrees at 12 bases. V lost 4 bases and J lost 5; bases outside the gene matches: 15. Germline CDR1 reads SGHRS; CDR2 reads YFSETQ. The CDR3 has 18 amino acids. DNA for the CDR3: TGCGCCAGCAGCGCCGGGACAGGGGGCCTGAGAGGTGGCGAGACCCAGTACTTC. Translated, it gives CASSAGTGGLRGGETQYF.

The rearrangement joins TRBV7-9 to TRBJ1-2; 8 bases are a match to TRBD1. Per germline, CDR1 SEHNR and CDR2 FQNEAQ (reference sequence). The CDR3 totals 14 residues. V lost 1 base to trimming and J lost 7 bases; unmatched junction nucleotides: 5. The CDR3 DNA is TGTGCCAGCAGCTTAGTCCAGGGGGCTGGTGGCTACACCTTC. Protein product: CASSLVQGAGGYTF.

The CDR3: CASSDQTGIDYGYTF. DNA for the CDR3: TGTGCCAGCAGTGACCAGACAGGGATTGACTATGGCTACACCTTC. The genes are TRBV6-2 or TRBV6-3 and TRBJ1-2; TRBD1 matches at 7 bases. J was trimmed by 3 bases and V by 5 bases; bases with no gene match: 9. In germline, CDR1 is MNHEY, CDR2 SVGEGT. This CDR3 comprises 15 residues.

Only a few counts were recorded for this clone. The chain links TRBV9 to TRBJ2-7; D is uncertain. Germline V gene sequence: CDR1 SGDLS, CDR2 YYNGEE. The CDR3 consists of 14 residues. V was clipped by 0 bases and J by 0 bases, with 7 bases between them. CDR3 bases: TGTGCCAGCAGCGTAGAACAGCTCTCCTACGAGCAGTACTTC. As protein: CASSVEQLSYEQYF.

The chain combines TRBV2 with TRBJ1-6, with D perhaps TRBD1 (6 bases). The germline V gene encodes CDR1 SNHLY and CDR2 FYNNEI. V lost 6 bases and J 3 bases, leaving 15 bases between the germline ends. The CDR3 is made up of 16 amino acids. CDR3 residues: CASRTGQIIYNSPLHF. DNA for the CDR3: TGTGCCAGCAGGACGGGACAAATTATCTATAATTCACCCCTCCACTTT.

This clone was found a few times. The rearrangement joins TRBV27 to TRBJ1-2, with 8 nucleotides matching TRBD1. The CDR3 loop spans 18 amino acids. Per germline, CDR1 MNHEY and CDR2 SMNVEV (reference sequence). V shed 3 bases, J shed 3 bases, and the junction held 15 bases outside the gene matches. CDR3 protein: CASSFAPARAGGDYGYTF. The CDR3 DNA follows: TGTGCCAGCAGTTTTGCCCCCGCGCGGGCAGGGGGCGACTATGGCTACACCTTC.

This clone has only one observation. This chain links TRBV10-3 with TRBJ2-2; D possibly corresponds to TRBD1 (5 bases). The CDR3 totals 14 residues. The germline V gene has CDR1 ENHRY and CDR2 SYGVKD. V shed 7 bases and J shed 3 bases, with 12 bases lying between them. As DNA, the CDR3 is TGTGCCATCAAGGGCAGGGCGGACACCGGGGAGCTGTTTTTT. Translated, it gives CAIKGRADTGELFF.

The chain is built from TRBV4-2 and TRBJ1-6, with TRBD1 matching over 8 bases. This CDR3 contains 15 residues. Per germline, CDR1 LGHNA and CDR2 YNFKEQ. The ends lost 4 bases at V and 9 bases at J; junction bases unmatched: 8. CDR3 protein: CASSPLQGEGSPLHF. The CDR3 DNA reads as TGTGCCAGCAGCCCCTTACAGGGGGAGGGTTCACCCCTCCACTTT.

Worth noting for this clone: Additional DNA sequences in this sample encode the identical CDR3. The chain employs TRBV2 and TRBJ2-3, with D tentatively TRBD2 (6 bases). V shed 6 bases and J shed 1 base, with 8 bases lying between them. Germline CDR1 is SNHLY and CDR2 is FYNNEI. This CDR3 has 13 amino acids. This chain's CDR3 is CASSGGGTDTQYF. The CDR3 DNA reads TGTGCCAGCAGCGGCGGGGGCACAGATACGCAGTATTTT.

The genes are TRBV6-2 or TRBV6-3 and TRBJ1-1, with D possibly matching TRBD1 (5 bases). Germline CDR1 and CDR2: MNHEY and SVGEGT. Trimming took off 0 bases at V and 6 bases at J, with 11 bases between the two ends. The CDR3 contains 14 residues. CDR3 protein: CASSYSGGRAEAFF. The CDR3 nucleotides read TGTGCCAGCAGTTACTCCGGGGGTCGGGCTGAAGCTTTCTTT.

The chain is built from TRBV4-3 and TRBJ1-1; D might be TRBD1 (5 bases). The CDR3 is 15 amino acids. The V end lost 1 base, the J end lost 3 bases, and 12 bases lay between the germline ends. Looked up from germline, CDR1 is LGHNA and CDR2 is YSLEER. DNA of the CDR3: TGCGCCAGCAGCCAAGTCAGGGCTTGGGACACTGAAGCTTTCTTT. It encodes CASSQVRAWDTEAFF.

This chain uses TRBV5-1 with TRBJ1-6; 7 bases map to TRBD1. The V gene's germline CDR1 is SGHRS and CDR2 YFSETQ. The CDR3 spans 16 residues. J gave up 7 bases and V 0 bases, and 7 bases lay outside the gene matches. The CDR3 here is CASSLAFGQANSPLHF. The CDR3 coding sequence is TGCGCCAGCAGCTTGGCGTTTGGACAGGCAAATTCACCCCTCCACTTT.

This clone has just one count. The chain couples TRBV6-4 to TRBJ2-2; D is possibly TRBD1 (6 bases). CDR1 and CDR2 from the germline V gene are MRHNA and SNTAGT. This CDR3 contains 13 residues. Trimming removed 11 bases from V and 7 bases from J, with 17 bases in between. The CDR3 here is CAPGQLGNGELFF. The CDR3 nucleotides are TGTGCCCCGGGACAACTAGGTAACGGGGAGCTGTTTTTT.

This clone was counted once. The chain recombines TRBV3-1 (or the pseudogene TRBV3-2) with TRBJ1-1, with TRBD1 matching 8 bases. V lost 4 bases and J lost 1; bases outside the gene matches: 8. The CDR3 length is 16 residues. Germline V gene lookup returns CDR1 LGHDT and CDR2 YNNKEL (reference sequence). The CDR3 coding sequence is TGTGCCAGCAGCCGATCGACAGGGGAGGGGAACACTGAAGCTTTCTTT. Protein: CASSRSTGEGNTEAFF.

This clone was seen only a few times. The J gene is TRBJ2-6, the V gene TRBV9; D uncertain. Trimming removed 1 base at V and 7 bases at J, with 21 bases between. Germline assignment: CDR1 SGDLS and CDR2 YYNGEE. The CDR3 is made up of 18 amino acids. The CDR3 nucleotides are TGTGCCAGCAGCGTAAGTACCCGGGTCGCCCCTCTCGCCAACGTCCTGACTTTC. Its translation is CASSVSTRVAPLANVLTF.

This clone was counted between two and nine times. The chain recombines TRBV10-3 with TRBJ1-1; tentatively, D is TRBD1 (6 bases). Per the germline V gene, CDR1 is ENHRY and CDR2 is SYGVKD. V was cut by 5 bases and J by 0 bases, with 16 bases left in between. The CDR3 totals 16 residues. The CDR3 region has the DNA TGTGCCATCAGTAGCCGTGAGAGGGGGATGAACACTGAAGCTTTCTTT. Residues: CAISSRERGMNTEAFF.

The rearrangement joins TRBV12-5 to TRBJ1-2; TRBD1 matches 7 bases. This CDR3 spans 13 amino acids. The germline V gene encodes CDR1 LGHNT and CDR2 FRNRAP. Trimming removed 6 bases from V and 8 bases from J; junction bases left unmatched: 9. As DNA, the CDR3 is TGTGCTAGTGGGGAAGGACAGGCGCGAGGCTACACCTTC. Protein sequence: CASGEGQARGYTF.

J is TRBJ2-3 and V is TRBV4-1; TRBD2 matches 13 bases. With 3 bases clipped from V and 1 base from J, the junction kept 7 bases outside the gene matches. CDR1 is MGHRA and CDR2 is YSYEKL in the germline V gene. The CDR3 is made up of 18 amino acids. CDR3 region: CASSHERGLAGCTDTQYF. DNA of the CDR3: TGCGCCAGCAGCCATGAACGGGGACTAGCGGGGTGCACAGATACGCAGTATTTT.

This clone has more than one count but fewer than ten. The gene calls are TRBV28 and TRBJ1-2; possible D gene TRBD1, 6 bases. CDR1 and CDR2 from the germline V gene are MDHEN and SYDVKM. The CDR3 has 13 amino acids. V was clipped by 0 bases and J by 8 bases, with 10 bases between them. CDR3 in amino acids: CASSLWGRGGYTF. Here the CDR3 DNA reads TGTGCCAGCAGTTTATGGGGCAGGGGCGGCTACACCTTC.

The rearrangement links TRBV28 to TRBJ2-5, with a weak D call TRBD2 (6 bases). Trimming took off 2 bases at V and 8 bases at J, with 15 bases between the two ends. From germline, CDR1 is MDHEN and CDR2 SYDVKM. The CDR3 covers 14 residues. The CDR3 coding sequence is TGTGCCAGCAGTTTACGCGGGGACGTTAGTACCCAGTACTTC. Protein: CASSLRGDVSTQYF.

The rearrangement uses TRBV9 and TRBJ1-2; TRBD1 aligns across 9 bases. CDR1 is SGDLS and CDR2 is YYNGEE in the germline V gene. J gave up 6 bases and V 0 bases, and 9 bases lay outside the gene matches. The CDR3 extends over 16 amino acids. The chain's CDR3 is CASSVEAGTGQDGYTF. CDR3 DNA sequence: TGTGCCAGCAGCGTAGAGGCGGGGACAGGGCAGGATGGCTACACCTTC. The full variable domain, completed using reference TRBV9 and TRBJ1-2, is DSGVTQTPKHLITATGQRVTLRCSPRSGDLSVYWYQQSLDQGLQFLIQYYNGEERAKGNILERFSAQQFPDLHSELNLSSLELGDSALYFCASSVEAGTGQDGYTFGSGTRLTVV.

The chain has TRBV6-5 and TRBJ2-3; the match to TRBD2 covers 13 bases. Per germline, CDR1 MNHEY and CDR2 SVGAGI. V lost 6 bases and J lost 6; bases outside the gene matches: 3. The CDR3 loop spans 14 amino acids. The CDR3 bases are TGTGCCAGCAGAAAGACTAGCGGGGGGGATACGCAGTATTTT. Amino acid sequence: CASRKTSGGDTQYF.

The chain combines TRBV2 with TRBJ2-7, with unresolved D. Trimming removed 4 bases from V and 2 bases from J, with 9 bases in between. Germline V CDR1 and CDR2: SNHLY, FYNNEI. CDR3 length: 13 amino acids. The CDR3 nucleotides read TGTGCCAGCAGTGGCTACGCAACCTACGAGCAGTACTTC. It encodes CASSGYATYEQYF.